The 13 T cell receptor beta chains below were found in one sample sequenced in a study of cytomegalovirus exposure and HLA in healthy donors. TCRdb keeps only in-frame clones here, not all; method: immunoSEQ multiplex PCR. This sample yields fewer than 350,000 clones, of which over 75% are seen a single time; about 0.85% belongs to the top ten. The sequenced sample consisted of PBMCs. The origin of the receptors is a woman under 30 in good health and CMV-seronegative.

This chain links TRBV6-5 with TRBJ1-6; 7 bases agree with TRBD1. V was clipped by 4 bases and J by 4 bases; unmatched bases: 4. This CDR3 has 15 residues. The germline V gene has CDR1 MNHEY and CDR2 SVGAGI. CDR3 in amino acids: CASSFTGVYNSPLHF. The CDR3 nucleotides read TGTGCCAGCAGTTTCACAGGGGTTTATAATTCACCCCTCCACTTT.

The chain carries TRBV5-1 and TRBJ2-3; D is perhaps TRBD1 (6 bases). This CDR3 region has 15 residues. V lost 4 bases and J 2 bases, leaving 14 bases between the germline ends. In germline, CDR1 is SGHRS, CDR2 YFSETQ. The CDR3 coding sequence is TGCGCCAGCAGCCTGCTCGGACAGCCCACAGATACGCAGTATTTT. It is translated as CASSLLGQPTDTQYF. Variable domain in full (rest from reference TRBV5-1 and TRBJ2-3): KAGVTQTPRYLIKTRGQQVTLSCSPISGHRSVSWYQQTPGQGLQFLFEYFSETQRNKGNFPGRFSGRQFSNSRSEMNVSTLELGDSALYLCASSLLGQPTDTQYFGPGTRLTVL.

This chain connects TRBV4-2 to TRBJ2-1, with D perhaps matching TRBD2 (6 bases). The ends were cut back, 4 bases at V and 2 bases at J, with 24 bases in the middle. Germline V gene data show CDR1 as LGHNA and CDR2 as YNFKEQ. The CDR3 extends over 19 amino acids. CDR3 loop: CASSLPPRARDLTYNEQFF. CDR3 in DNA: TGTGCCAGCAGCCTTCCCCCCAGAGCGCGGGACCTAACCTACAATGAGCAGTTCTTC.

This rearrangement joins TRBV9 to TRBJ2-7; maybe TRBD1 (6 bases). Germline lookup yields CDR1 SGDLS and CDR2 YYNGEE. The CDR3 is made up of 15 amino acids. Trimming cost V 4 bases and J 0 bases, with 14 bases left between them. The CDR3 DNA is TGTGCCAGCAGCCCGACAGGAGGTAGCTCCTACGAGCAGTACTTC. Protein product: CASSPTGGSSYEQYF.

The rearrangement joins TRBV6-5 to TRBJ2-2; TRBD2 agrees at 9 bases. After removal of 3 bases from V and 4 bases from J, the junction contained 3 bases not matched to a gene. Per germline, CDR1 MNHEY and CDR2 SVGAGI. The CDR3 is 15 amino acids. CDR3 protein: CASSYGLASTGELFF. CDR3 coding DNA: TGTGCCAGCAGTTATGGACTAGCGAGCACCGGGGAGCTGTTTTTT.

The chain uses TRBV7-8 and TRBJ2-1; the D gene is possibly TRBD1 (9 bases). From germline, CDR1 is SGHVS and CDR2 FQNEAQ. Between the trimmed V and J ends, which lost 4 bases and 10 bases, there was a span of 23 bases. This CDR3 region has 16 residues. The CDR3 here is CASSSRGGQGWGEQFF. The CDR3 DNA reads as TGTGCCAGCAGCTCCCGGGGGGGACAGGGTTGGGGGGAGCAGTTCTTC.

The chain is built from TRBV25-1 and TRBJ2-1; D remains unclear. The CDR3 consists of 11 residues. The V and J ends lost 5 bases and 10 bases respectively, with 9 bases between them. Germline V gene data show CDR1 as MGHDK and CDR2 as SYGVNS. The CDR3, as DNA: TGTGCCAGCAGTAATCCCAGAGAGCAGTTCTTC. Protein product: CASSNPREQFF.

The rearrangement joins TRBV5-6 to TRBJ2-2; D may be TRBD2 (7 bases). The germline V and J ends were trimmed by 1 base and 5 bases, with 15 bases remaining between them. This CDR3 spans 16 amino acids. The germline CDR1 and CDR2 sequences are SGHDT and YYEEEE. The chain's CDR3 is CASSLYGGRWTGELFF. The CDR3 bases are TGTGCCAGCAGCTTGTACGGGGGGCGCTGGACCGGGGAGCTGTTTTTT. Drawing the rest from reference TRBV5-6 and TRBJ2-2, the complete variable domain is DAGVTQSPTHLIKTRGQQVTLRCSPKSGHDTVSWYQQALGQGPQFIFQYYEEEERQRGNFPDRFSGHQFPNYSSELNVNALLLGDSALYLCASSLYGGRWTGELFFGEGSRLTVL.

This chain links TRBV30 with TRBJ2-1; possibly TRBD2 for D (6 bases). The V gene lost 4 bases and the J gene lost 2 bases, with 18 bases spanning the gap. This CDR3 spans 16 amino acids. Looked up from germline, CDR1 is GTSNPN and CDR2 is SVGIG (reference sequence). CDR3 sequence: CAWKTGTPKPYNEQFF. DNA for the CDR3: TGTGCCTGGAAGACCGGGACTCCGAAACCCTACAATGAGCAGTTCTTC.

The rearrangement links TRBV6-6 to TRBJ1-5, with TRBD1 as a possible D gene (5 bases). The CDR3 spans 13 residues. Germline V gene data show CDR1 as MNHNY and CDR2 as SVGAGI (reference sequence). The V end was cut by 8 bases, the J end by 6 bases, with 14 bases between. The CDR3 here is CASVNLGGQPQHF. CDR3 nucleotide sequence: TGTGCCAGCGTGAACCTGGGGGGTCAGCCCCAGCATTTT.

The chain is built from TRBV27 and TRBJ2-2; D is undetermined. Trimming took off 4 bases at V and 7 bases at J, with 16 bases between the two ends. Germline CDR1 and CDR2: MNHEY and SMNVEV (reference sequence). The CDR3 contains 15 residues. In DNA, the CDR3 is TGTGCCAGCAGTTCCGGTTCTCTTGTAGTCGGGGAGCTGTTTTTT. Translating it yields CASSSGSLVVGELFF.

The chain links TRBV5-1 to TRBJ2-7; 7 positions match TRBD2. CDR1 SGHRS and CDR2 YFSETQ come from the germline V gene. V lost 4 bases, J lost 0 bases, and 13 bases stayed unmatched. The CDR3 is 17 amino acids. CDR3 bases: TGCGCCAGCAGCGCGCGGGACTATCGGGCGAGCTCCTACGAGCAGTACTTC. This gives the protein CASSARDYRASSYEQYF.

The rearrangement joins TRBV6-6 to TRBJ1-1; maybe TRBD1 (5 bases). The CDR3 has 13 residues. The germline CDR1 and CDR2 sequences are MNHNY and SVGAGI (reference sequence). Between the trimmed V and J ends, which lost 5 bases and 5 bases, there was a span of 12 bases. The CDR3 loop is CASSPLAGTEAFF. CDR3 nucleotides: TGTGCCAGCAGTCCCCTGGCAGGGACTGAAGCTTTCTTT.